These 26 T cell receptor beta chains were all obtained from the same sample, sequenced in a study of cytotoxic CD8 clonotypes in ibrutinib-treated CLL. The data were produced by immunoSEQ multiplex PCR, yet TCRdb's version contains in-frame clones alone and is incomplete. The data hold around 140,000 clones, with 75% to 80% observed a single time. The source was PBMCs, collected after 24 months of ibrutinib treatment. The receptors shown here come from a human donor with chronic lymphocytic leukemia.

J is TRBJ1-2 and V is TRBV27, with D maybe TRBD1 (6 bases). This CDR3 spans 13 amino acids. The V and J ends lost 8 bases and 0 bases respectively, with 10 bases between them. Germline CDR1 reads MNHEY; CDR2 reads SMNVEV (reference sequence). In DNA form, the CDR3 reads TGTGCCAGCGGGGGGGCAGCTAACTATGGCTACACCTTC. It is translated as CASGGAANYGYTF.

The rearrangement uses TRBV28 and TRBJ1-4; TRBD1 might be the D (5 bases). V was pared by 7 bases and J by 2 bases, with 11 bases between. The CDR3 totals 14 residues. The germline V gene has CDR1 MDHEN and CDR2 SYDVKM. CDR3 in amino acids: CASTPGDTNEKLFF. CDR3 bases: TGTGCCAGCACCCCGGGGGATACTAATGAAAAACTGTTTTTT.

The V call is TRBV4-2, the J call TRBJ2-1, with 10 nucleotides matching TRBD2. The CDR3 spans 15 residues. Trimming removed 3 bases from V and 8 bases from J; junction bases left unmatched: 7. Germline CDR1 is LGHNA and CDR2 is YNFKEQ. CDR3 nucleotides: TGTGCCAGCAGCCAGAGGCTAGCGGGAGACCATGAGCAGTTCTTC. Translated, it gives CASSQRLAGDHEQFF.

Regarding this clone: This specimen includes other DNA sequences encoding the same CDR3. V is TRBV18 and J is TRBJ2-7; 9 bases fit TRBD1. Per the germline V gene, CDR1 is KGHSH and CDR2 is LQKENI. CDR3 length: 15 amino acids. V lost 3 bases to trimming and J lost 1 base; unmatched junction nucleotides: 4. CDR3: CASSPPGQGSYEQYF. In nucleotides, the CDR3 is TGTGCCAGCTCACCGCCGGGACAGGGTTCCTACGAGCAGTACTTC.

The chain has TRBV19 and TRBJ1-1; 9 bases are shared with TRBD1. The V gene's germline CDR1 is LNHDA and CDR2 SQIVND (reference sequence). J was trimmed by 2 bases and V by 7 bases; bases with no gene match: 5. CDR3 length: 14 amino acids. As DNA, the CDR3 is TGTGCCAGTACCCTGGACAGGGGTAACACTGAAGCTTTCTTT. Its protein is CASTLDRGNTEAFF.

This chain joins TRBV9 and TRBJ2-7; 9 bases are a match to TRBD1. Germline loops: CDR1 SGDLS, CDR2 YYNGEE. The length of the CDR3 is 14 residues. V shed 3 bases and J 5 bases; nucleotides not matched to a gene: 6. The CDR3 sequence: CASSGPDRGHEQYF. The CDR3 DNA follows: TGTGCCAGCAGCGGGCCGGACAGGGGCCACGAGCAGTACTTC.

This chain links TRBV18 with TRBJ2-5, with TRBD1 matching over 9 bases. The CDR3 sequence is 15 residues long. J was trimmed by 1 base and V by 4 bases; bases with no gene match: 4. CDR1 and CDR2 (germline): KGHSH, LQKENI. In DNA, the CDR3 is TGTGCCAGCTCACGGGGACAGGGAGGCCAAGAGACCCAGTACTTC. The encoded protein is CASSRGQGGQETQYF.

In nucleotides, the CDR3 is TGTGCCAGCAGACGGGGGGGCTACGAGGTCACCTTC. It specifies CASRRGGYEVTF. This rearrangement joins TRBV6-5 to TRBJ1-2; D might be TRBD1 (6 bases). Trimming took 6 bases from V and 13 from J, leaving 18 bases between them. The CDR3 contains 12 residues. Germline lookup yields CDR1 MNHEY and CDR2 SVGAGI.

The rearrangement links TRBV7-6 to TRBJ2-5; 14 nucleotides line up with TRBD2. In germline, CDR1 is SGHVS, CDR2 FNYEAQ. The V and J ends lost 4 bases and 1 base, in that order; junction bases with no gene match: 11. The CDR3 runs 19 residues. The CDR3 loop is CASSSVGTSGSWSQETQYF. The CDR3 bases are TGTGCCAGCAGCTCCGTGGGGACTAGCGGGAGTTGGAGCCAAGAGACCCAGTACTTC.

V is TRBV6-5 and J is TRBJ1-1, with D tentatively TRBD1 (5 bases). This CDR3 contains 13 residues. V was shortened by 4 bases and J by 5 bases, with 11 bases between the two germline ends. Germline V gives CDR1 MNHEY, CDR2 SVGAGI. CDR3 sequence: CASSSAGTTEAFF. The CDR3, as DNA: TGTGCCAGCAGTTCCGCAGGGACGACTGAAGCTTTCTTT.

This clone was recorded at least ten times. The rearrangement joins TRBV28 to TRBJ2-1, with 8 bases identical to TRBD2. Per the germline V gene, CDR1 is MDHEN and CDR2 is SYDVKM. V shed 5 bases and J 2 bases; nucleotides not matched to a gene: 8. This CDR3 is 16 amino acids long. CDR3 DNA sequence: TGTGCCAGCAGTCCGCCAGCGGGAGACCCCTACAATGAGCAGTTCTTC. Its translation: CASSPPAGDPYNEQFF.

The chain is built from TRBV6-5 and TRBJ2-1; 9 bases fit TRBD2. CDR3 length: 16 amino acids. The germline gives CDR1 MNHEY, CDR2 SVGAGI. V lost 2 bases and J lost 4; bases outside the gene matches: 6. Here the CDR3 reads CASSYLSGGTYNEQFF. The CDR3 nucleotides read TGTGCCAGCAGTTACCTTAGCGGGGGAACTTACAATGAGCAGTTCTTC.

The chain links TRBV18 to TRBJ2-3; D tentatively reads TRBD1 or TRBD2 (5 bases each). CDR3 length: 14 residues. Germline CDR1 KGHSH, CDR2 LQKENI. Trimming pared 6 bases from V and 4 bases from J, leaving 14 bases between. CDR3 in DNA: TGTGCCAGCTCCACCGGGGCCGCCGCAGATACGCAGTATTTT. Translating gives CASSTGAAADTQYF.

The rearrangement uses TRBV20-1 and TRBJ1-5, with a possible D match to TRBD1 (5 bases). CDR1 is DFQATT, CDR2 SNEGSKA, per germline (reference sequence). Deletions cut 6 bases from V and 11 bases from J, with 14 bases between. The CDR3 runs to 11 residues. CDR3 protein: CSAPGGRTQHF. CDR3 coding DNA: TGCAGTGCCCCCGGGGGACGGACCCAGCATTTT.

This clone was detected a few times. This chain connects TRBV28 to TRBJ1-5; TRBD1 matches 8 bases. The CDR3 covers 14 residues. The V gene's germline CDR1 is MDHEN and CDR2 SYDVKM. V was clipped by 8 bases and J by 9 bases; unmatched bases: 12. The CDR3: CASSGQGARSPQHF. DNA of the CDR3: TGTGCCAGCTCGGGGCAGGGGGCCCGATCGCCCCAGCATTTT.

The chain joins TRBV19 to TRBJ2-7; 8 bases match TRBD1. The CDR3 totals 13 residues. The ends lost 4 bases at V and 5 bases at J; junction bases unmatched: 4. Germline CDR1 reads LNHDA; CDR2 reads SQIVND (reference sequence). CDR3 bases: TGTGCCAGTAGTACCCAGGGGGCGGACGAGCAGTACTTC. Its protein product is CASSTQGADEQYF.

The V gene is TRBV6-6, the J gene TRBJ1-1; no reliable D call. Germline V gives CDR1 MNHNY, CDR2 SVGAGI (reference sequence). V lost 6 bases, J lost 0 bases, and 8 bases lay in between. The CDR3 length is 13 residues. The CDR3 reads CASSITVNTEAFF. CDR3 coding DNA: TGTGCCAGCAGCATCACTGTGAACACTGAAGCTTTCTTT.

The V gene is TRBV6-1, the J gene TRBJ2-7; the D call may be TRBD1 or TRBD2 (5 bases each). V was clipped by 7 bases and J by 3 bases, with 13 bases between them. CDR3 size: 13 residues. Germline V gene data show CDR1 as MNHNS and CDR2 as SASEGT. The CDR3 DNA is TGTGCCAGCAAACTTCGGGACCTCTACGAGCAGTACTTC. Protein: CASKLRDLYEQYF.

This clone appeared a few times. The chain recombines TRBV6-5 with TRBJ1-2; tentatively, D is TRBD1 (5 bases). The CDR3 runs to 14 residues. Germline-derived CDR1 and CDR2 are MNHEY and SVGAGI. The V gene lost 4 bases and the J gene lost 8 bases, with 17 bases spanning the gap. CDR3 nucleotides: TGTGCCAGCAGTTCCACCCGGGACGCGGGGGGCTACACCTTC. This gives the protein CASSSTRDAGGYTF.

Of note for this clone: At one boundary the junction diverges from the germline segment, which might be a read error. This sequence joins TRBV7-6 and TRBJ2-7; maybe TRBD1 (6 bases). The germline gives CDR1 SGHVS, CDR2 FNYEAQ. This CDR3 has 13 amino acids. CDR3 region: CASSPDRPYEQYF. CDR3 coding DNA: TGCGCCAGCAGCCCCGACAGGCCCTACGAGCAGTACTTC.

The rearrangement joins TRBV7-6 to TRBJ2-5; D is unresolved. Trimming stripped 0 bases from V and 5 bases from J, with 7 bases between. CDR3 length equals 13 residues. Per germline, CDR1 SGHVS and CDR2 FNYEAQ. The CDR3 loop reads CASSLAQPETQYF. The CDR3 DNA follows: TGTGCCAGCAGCTTAGCTCAGCCGGAGACCCAGTACTTC.

The chain carries TRBV9 and TRBJ2-7; 10 bases agree with TRBD1. CDR3 length: 15 amino acids. Germline V CDR1 and CDR2: SGDLS, YYNGEE. J was trimmed by 6 bases and V by 3 bases; bases with no gene match: 9. The CDR3 spells CASSATGTGAFEQYF. The CDR3 DNA is TGTGCCAGCAGCGCCACCGGGACAGGGGCCTTCGAGCAGTACTTC.

The chain combines TRBV4-3 with TRBJ1-2; no firm D call. The length of the CDR3 is 13 residues. Germline V gene sequence: CDR1 LGHNA, CDR2 YSLEER. V was clipped by 1 base and J by 4 bases, with 7 bases between them. The CDR3: CASSQGHRYGYTF. The CDR3 DNA sequence: TGCGCCAGCAGCCAAGGACACCGCTATGGCTACACCTTC.

The chain couples TRBV5-1 to TRBJ2-1; D possibly corresponds to TRBD2 (6 bases). Trimming took off 3 bases at V and 9 bases at J, with 13 bases between the two ends. CDR3 length equals 13 residues. The germline gives CDR1 SGHRS, CDR2 YFSETQ. Written as DNA, the CDR3 is TGCGCCAGCAGCTGGGACTCCCGGGGTGAGCAGTTCTTC. Protein product: CASSWDSRGEQFF.

This sequence joins TRBV7-8 and TRBJ2-2, with D possibly TRBD2 on 6 matching bases. V lost 5 bases and J lost 6, with 13 bases in between. This CDR3 is built from 14 residues. Germline CDR1 and CDR2: SGHVS and FQNEAQ. The CDR3 region has the DNA TGTGCCAGCAGCAAAGTGGGGGGATCCGGGGAGCTGTTTTTT. Its protein is CASSKVGGSGELFF.

This clone was seen only a few times. This chain uses TRBV2 with TRBJ1-4; D gene ambiguous. The germline V gene encodes CDR1 SNHLY and CDR2 FYNNEI. The V end was cut by 6 bases, the J end by 4 bases, with 9 bases between. The CDR3 extends over 13 amino acids. CDR3 DNA: TGTGCCAGCAGCCAAGCGCGTAATGAAAAACTGTTTTTT. Protein product: CASSQARNEKLFF.